Listed below are T cell receptor beta chains from one sample, sequenced in a study of brain T cells in children with intractable seizures. The repertoire was sequenced with immunoSEQ multiplex PCR; TCRdb's copy has only in-frame clones and lacks some. The data contain about 22,000 clones, 85% to 95% of them singletons. The specimen was peripheral blood, collected at surgery. These receptors all stem from a boy between 5 and 17 years old with focal cortical dysplasia and intractable seizures. CDR3s leave out the opening cysteine and the closing phenylalanine or tryptophan.

v_call cdr3_aa
TRBV3-1/TRBV3-2 ASSQVQGAPYEQY
TRBV5-5 ASSLGGASYEQY
TRBV15 ATSRADRENTEAF
TRBV2 ASSARVGAESTEAF
TRBV6-6 ASRPHRIGANVLT
TRBV4-1 ASSQVLGTNTEAF
TRBV19 ASSIDGKGFGTEAF
TRBV7-3 ASSLSTPPDEKLF
TRBV7-9 ASRVDGALNSPLH
TRBV9 ASSGRQGNEQF
TRBV5-6 ASSSGTGQYRELF
TRBV7-3 ASSPEGTIIAGELF
TRBV9 ASSVDIGAYRGYT
TRBV18 ASSAQRETQY
TRBV6-5 ASTPTGGDYGYT
TRBV19 ASSIRIGDIFLSNQPRH
TRBV28 ASTRDRSKAF
TRBV7-2 ASSLVGQGAFGNTIY
TRBV19 ASRGDRAYYNEQF
TRBV10-2 ASSEGRGVPPGTDTQY
TRBV29-1 SVTGTPTDTQY
TRBV4-1 ASSPRTSGGYEQY
TRBV20-1 SASTRSGYNYNEQF
TRBV7-8 ASSLVGAGRETQY
TRBV3-1/TRBV3-2 ASSRLHQNTEAF
TRBV7-9 ASRVTGEGHGYT
TRBV7-2 ASSLARENTEAF
TRBV5-4 ASSPIAGKRETQY
TRBV2 ASSEGGSGAETQY
TRBV4-1 ASSPLGLAGGPGETQY